Below, 7 T cell receptor beta chains from the same sample are listed, as sequenced in a study of cytomegalovirus exposure and HLA in healthy donors. PCR primers comprised 60 Vbeta and 13 Jbeta primers. Here immunoSEQ multiplex PCR was the method, and the copy in TCRdb shows in-frame clones only, minus some. The sample table sets out approximately 170,000 clones. The specimen sequenced was PBMCs. The origin of the receptors is a woman between 18 and 29 years old in good health and CMV-seropositive.

This chain links TRBV10-1 with TRBJ2-5, with a tentative D call TRBD1 (5 bases). From germline, CDR1 is WNHNN and CDR2 SYGVQD (reference sequence). The CDR3 loop spans 13 amino acids. V was pared by 8 bases and J by 7 bases, with 17 bases between. The CDR3 region is CASASAATGTQYF. The CDR3 DNA follows: TGCGCCAGCGCGTCGGCGGCCACAGGGACCCAGTACTTC.

The chain recombines TRBV4-1 with TRBJ1-3; D is perhaps TRBD1 (5 bases). Between the trimmed V and J ends, which lost 3 bases and 4 bases, there was a span of 16 bases. The CDR3 spans 16 residues. Germline CDR1 is MGHRA and CDR2 is YSYEKL. The CDR3 region has the DNA TGCGCCAGCAGCCACCTTTCTTGGGGCAAGGGAAACACCATATATTTT. Translating it yields CASSHLSWGKGNTIYF.

V usage is TRBV25-1 and J usage is TRBJ2-5; the D gene is possibly TRBD1 (5 bases). The CDR3 has 11 amino acids. Looked up from germline, CDR1 is MGHDK and CDR2 is SYGVNS. In DNA, the CDR3 is TGTGGCCAAGACAGACAAGAGACCCAGTACTTC. Residues: CGQDRQETQYF.

This chain connects TRBV29-1 to TRBJ1-2; D is possibly TRBD1 (5 bases). Germline CDR1 reads SQVTM; CDR2 reads ANQGSEA. This CDR3 contains 14 residues. V was clipped by 2 bases and J by 7 bases, with 17 bases between them. The CDR3 DNA reads TGCAGCGTTGAATGGAGAGGGACTTATGGTGGCTACACCTTC. Translated: CSVEWRGTYGGYTF.

The rearrangement uses TRBV6-5 and TRBJ1-1, with a weak D call TRBD1 (5 bases). Germline values: CDR1 MNHEY, CDR2 SVGAGI. The CDR3 spans 14 residues. V was cut by 2 bases and J by 1 base, with 8 bases left in between. CDR3 bases: TGTGCCAGCAGTTACGGGGGGACGAACACTGAAGCTTTCTTT. Protein product: CASSYGGTNTEAFF.

This chain joins TRBV4-1 and TRBJ2-5; no definite D call. V was clipped by 1 base and J by 5 bases, with 11 bases between them. Per germline, CDR1 MGHRA and CDR2 YSYEKL. The CDR3 has 14 residues. The CDR3: CASSQVAGLETQYF. The CDR3 region has the DNA TGCGCCAGCAGCCAAGTTGCCGGGTTGGAGACCCAGTACTTC.

The genes are TRBV6-6 and TRBJ1-1; 8 bases map to TRBD1. CDR1 and CDR2 from the germline V gene are MNHNY and SVGAGI (reference sequence). The J segment lost 0 bases and the V segment lost 5 bases, leaving 8 bases of the junction unmatched. This CDR3 is built from 16 residues. CDR3 protein: CASSIGQGRVNTEAFF. The CDR3 bases are TGTGCCAGCAGTATCGGACAGGGTCGTGTGAACACTGAAGCTTTCTTT.